One sample yielded the 2 T cell receptor beta chains listed below, sequenced in a study of cytomegalovirus exposure and HLA in healthy donors. A multiplex PCR was run with 60 Vbeta primers and 13 Jbeta primers. Assay used: immunoSEQ multiplex PCR; TCRdb lists only in-frame clones, some missing. This sample has around 35,000 clones, with around 70% found just once. Material: PBMCs. Receptors were obtained from a young man in good health and CMV-seronegative.

This clone was seen only a few times. The genes are TRBV4-1 and TRBJ2-1, with D possibly matching TRBD2 (5 bases). CDR3 size: 16 residues. CDR1 and CDR2 from the germline V gene are MGHRA and YSYEKL. V was clipped by 0 bases and J by 7 bases, with 16 bases between them. The CDR3 DNA reads TGCGCCAGCAGCCAAGAGGGTCCGGGAAGTAGGAATGAGCAGTTCTTC. Translation gives CASSQEGPGSRNEQFF.

In this sample, this clone turned up a few times. The chain recombines TRBV29-1 with TRBJ1-1, with a weak D call TRBD1 (5 bases). The CDR3 has 13 residues. Germline CDR1 and CDR2: SQVTM and ANQGSEA. V was cut by 5 bases and J by 4 bases, with 14 bases left in between. CDR3 sequence reads: CSVTRGEATEAFF. The CDR3 DNA is TGCAGCGTTACAAGAGGGGAGGCCACTGAAGCTTTCTTT.